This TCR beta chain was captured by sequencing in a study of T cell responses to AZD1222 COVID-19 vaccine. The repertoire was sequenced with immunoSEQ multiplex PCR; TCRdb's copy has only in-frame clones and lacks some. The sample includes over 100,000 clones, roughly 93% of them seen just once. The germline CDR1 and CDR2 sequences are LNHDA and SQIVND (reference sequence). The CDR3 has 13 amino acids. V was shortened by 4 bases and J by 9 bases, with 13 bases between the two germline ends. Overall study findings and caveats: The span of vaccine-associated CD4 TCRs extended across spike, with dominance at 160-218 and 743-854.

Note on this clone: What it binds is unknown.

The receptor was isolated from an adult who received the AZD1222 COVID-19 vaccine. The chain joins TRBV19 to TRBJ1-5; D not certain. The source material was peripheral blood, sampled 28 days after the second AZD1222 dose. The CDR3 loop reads CASSTGRPGPQHF. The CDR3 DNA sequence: TGTGCCAGTAGTACCGGACGGCCGGGGCCCCAGCATTTT.